This entry features one T cell receptor beta chain sequence. What it recognizes is unknown. The data were taken from a study of Ad26.COV2.S vaccination and SARS-CoV-2 variants. Study-wide context: Administration of Ad26.COV2.S was intramuscular, either once or twice 56 days apart. General study results and limits: Breadth and depth estimates from TCRs may understate total T cell responses.

The treatment here: 19 received Ad26.COV2.S at low or high dose, single or two shots; 5 received placebo; per-sample allocation not given. The samples date from day 63 after the first vaccine or placebo injection. Data came from immunoSEQ multiplex PCR; TCRdb stores just in-frame clones and leaves some out. The table lists hundreds of thousands of clones, about nine tenths of them singletons. CDR1 and CDR2 (germline): MNHEY, SVGEGT. J was trimmed by 5 bases and V by 4 bases; bases with no gene match: 10. This CDR3 has 16 amino acids. Source: peripheral blood, taken in a trial of Ad26.COV2.S vaccine versus placebo. The receptor was isolated from a person aged 18 to 59 who received the Ad26.COV2.S COVID-19 vaccine or a placebo. J is TRBJ2-3 and V is TRBV6-2 or TRBV6-3; TRBD2 agrees at 9 bases. CDR3: CASSSTSGGGQDTQYF. In DNA, the CDR3 is TGTGCCAGCAGTTCGACTAGCGGAGGGGGTCAAGATACGCAGTATTTT.